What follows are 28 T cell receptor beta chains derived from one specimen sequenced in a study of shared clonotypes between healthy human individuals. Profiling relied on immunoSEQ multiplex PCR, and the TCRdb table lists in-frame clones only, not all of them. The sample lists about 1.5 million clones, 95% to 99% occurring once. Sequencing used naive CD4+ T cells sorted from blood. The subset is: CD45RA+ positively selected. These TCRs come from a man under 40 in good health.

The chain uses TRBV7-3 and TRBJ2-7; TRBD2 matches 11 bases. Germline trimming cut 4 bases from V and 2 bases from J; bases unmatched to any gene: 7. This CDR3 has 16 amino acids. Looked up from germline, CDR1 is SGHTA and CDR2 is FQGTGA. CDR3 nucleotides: TGTGCCAGCAGCTCCGAAGGGACTAGCGGTACCTACGAGCAGTACTTC. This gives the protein CASSSEGTSGTYEQYF.

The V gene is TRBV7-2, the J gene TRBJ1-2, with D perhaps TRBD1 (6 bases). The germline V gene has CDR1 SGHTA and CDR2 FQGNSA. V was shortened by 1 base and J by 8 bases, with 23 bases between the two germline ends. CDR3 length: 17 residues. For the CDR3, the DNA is TGTGCCAGCAGCTTAGGAACAGGGTGGACCTCGGTCGAAGGCTACACCTTC. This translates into CASSLGTGWTSVEGYTF.

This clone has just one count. Written as DNA, the CDR3 is TGTGCCAGCAGCTTAGAGTCCGGGATTAACAGCACGCCCCAGCATTTT. This encodes CASSLESGINSTPQHF. This chain uses TRBV7-6 with TRBJ1-5; no clear D gene. CDR1 is SGHVS, CDR2 FNYEAQ, per germline. Trimming removed 1 base at V and 9 bases at J, with 19 bases between. The CDR3 runs 16 residues.

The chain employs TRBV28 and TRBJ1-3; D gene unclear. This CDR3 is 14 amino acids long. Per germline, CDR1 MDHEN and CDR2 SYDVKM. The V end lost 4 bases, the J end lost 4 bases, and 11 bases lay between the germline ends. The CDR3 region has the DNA TGTGCCAGCAGTTCGCACAATTTCGGAAACACCATATATTTT. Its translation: CASSSHNFGNTIYF.

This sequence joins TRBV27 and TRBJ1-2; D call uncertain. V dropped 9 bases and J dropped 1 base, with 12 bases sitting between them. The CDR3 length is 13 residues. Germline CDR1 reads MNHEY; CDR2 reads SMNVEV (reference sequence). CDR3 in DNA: TGTGCCAGTAAGGCTGGGCTTAACTATGGCTACACCTTC. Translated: CASKAGLNYGYTF.

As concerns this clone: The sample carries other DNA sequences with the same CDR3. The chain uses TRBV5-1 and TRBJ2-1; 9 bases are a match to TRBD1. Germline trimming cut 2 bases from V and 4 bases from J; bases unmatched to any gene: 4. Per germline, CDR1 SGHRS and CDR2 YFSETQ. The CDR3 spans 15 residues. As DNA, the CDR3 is TGCGCCAGCAGCTTCCGGGACAGGGATTACAATGAGCAGTTCTTC. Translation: CASSFRDRDYNEQFF. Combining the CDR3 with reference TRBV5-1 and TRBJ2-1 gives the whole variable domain KAGVTQTPRYLIKTRGQQVTLSCSPISGHRSVSWYQQTPGQGLQFLFEYFSETQRNKGNFPGRFSGRQFSNSRSEMNVSTLELGDSALYLCASSFRDRDYNEQFFGPGTRLTVL.

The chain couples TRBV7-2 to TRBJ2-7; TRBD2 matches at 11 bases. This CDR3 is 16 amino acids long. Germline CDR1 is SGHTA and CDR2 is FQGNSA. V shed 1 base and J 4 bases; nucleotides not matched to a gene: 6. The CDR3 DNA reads TGTGCCAGCAGCTTAGTAAGTGGGACTAGCGGTTACGAGCAGTACTTC. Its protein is CASSLVSGTSGYEQYF. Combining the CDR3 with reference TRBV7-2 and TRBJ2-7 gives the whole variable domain GAGVSQSPSNKVTEKGKDVELRCDPISGHTALYWYRQSLGQGLEFLIYFQGNSAPDKSGLPSDRFSAERTGGSVSTLTIQRTQQEDSAVYLCASSLVSGTSGYEQYFGPGTRLTVT.

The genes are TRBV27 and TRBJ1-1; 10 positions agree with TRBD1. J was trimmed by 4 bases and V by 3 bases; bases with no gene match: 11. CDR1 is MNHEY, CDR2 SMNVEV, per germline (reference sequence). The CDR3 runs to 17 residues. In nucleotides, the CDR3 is TGTGCCAGCAGTTTTTTGGGGACAGGGGTCGTGGGCACTGAAGCTTTCTTT. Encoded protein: CASSFLGTGVVGTEAFF.

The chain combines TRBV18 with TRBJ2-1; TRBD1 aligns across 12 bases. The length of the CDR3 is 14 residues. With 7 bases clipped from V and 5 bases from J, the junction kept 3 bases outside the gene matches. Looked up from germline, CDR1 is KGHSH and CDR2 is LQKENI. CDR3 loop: CASFRDRGHNEQFF. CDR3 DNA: TGTGCCAGCTTCCGGGACAGGGGGCACAATGAGCAGTTCTTC. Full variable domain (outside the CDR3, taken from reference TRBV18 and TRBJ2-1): NAGVMQNPRHLVRRRGQEARLRCSPMKGHSHVYWYRQLPEEGLKFMVYLQKENIIDESGMPKERFSAEFPKEGPSILRIQQVVRGDSAAYFCASFRDRGHNEQFFGPGTRLTVL.

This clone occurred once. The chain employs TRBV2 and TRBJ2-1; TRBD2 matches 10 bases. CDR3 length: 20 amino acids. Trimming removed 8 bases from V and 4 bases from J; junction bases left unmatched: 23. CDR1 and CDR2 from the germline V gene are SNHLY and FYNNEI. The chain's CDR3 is CASSKGGRGKRAGGYNEQFF. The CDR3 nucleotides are TGTGCCAGCTCCAAAGGTGGCAGGGGGAAGCGAGCGGGAGGGTACAATGAGCAGTTCTTC. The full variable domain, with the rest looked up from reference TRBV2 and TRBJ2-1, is EPEVTQTPSHQVTQMGQEVILRCVPISNHLYFYWYRQILGQKVEFLVSFYNNEISEKSEIFDDQFSVERPDGSNFTLKIRSTKLEDSAMYFCASSKGGRGKRAGGYNEQFFGPGTRLTVL.

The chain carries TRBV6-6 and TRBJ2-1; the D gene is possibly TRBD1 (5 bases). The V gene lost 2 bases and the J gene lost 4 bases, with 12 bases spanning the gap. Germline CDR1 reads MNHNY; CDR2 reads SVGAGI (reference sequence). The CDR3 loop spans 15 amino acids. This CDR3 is CASSYGRAGYNEQFF. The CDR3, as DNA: TGTGCCAGCAGTTACGGTCGGGCAGGGTACAATGAGCAGTTCTTC.

The CDR3 loop reads CASSLYSRGYTF. In DNA form, the CDR3 reads TGTGCCAGCAGTTTATACTCCAGGGGCTACACCTTC. The V and J genes are TRBV28 and TRBJ1-2; D is unclear. The germline gives CDR1 MDHEN, CDR2 SYDVKM. Trimming pared 1 base from V and 8 bases from J, leaving 8 bases between. This CDR3 is built from 12 residues.

CDR3 DNA sequence: TGCGCCAGCAGCGATGGACTAGTCCGCTCCTACGAGCAGTACTTC. This encodes CASSDGLVRSYEQYF. The chain is built from TRBV5-1 and TRBJ2-7, with 7 positions matching TRBD2. Per the germline V gene, CDR1 is SGHRS and CDR2 is YFSETQ. V gave up 4 bases and J gave up 0 bases; unmatched junction bases: 7. The CDR3 runs 15 residues.

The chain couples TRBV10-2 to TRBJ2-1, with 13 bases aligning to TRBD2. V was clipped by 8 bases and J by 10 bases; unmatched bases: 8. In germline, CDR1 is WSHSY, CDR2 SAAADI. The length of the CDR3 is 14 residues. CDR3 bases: TGCGCCAGCCAGGGACTAGCGGGAAGCGGCGAGCAGTTCTTC. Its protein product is CASQGLAGSGEQFF.

The CDR3 region is CASSSGWNTGELFF. The CDR3 DNA is TGTGCCAGCAGCTCGGGGTGGAACACCGGGGAGCTGTTTTTT. The V gene is TRBV7-2, the J gene TRBJ2-2; the D gene is possibly TRBD2 (5 bases). This CDR3 has 14 residues. Germline lookup yields CDR1 SGHTA and CDR2 FQGNSA. Trimming stripped 4 bases from V and 1 base from J, with 7 bases between.

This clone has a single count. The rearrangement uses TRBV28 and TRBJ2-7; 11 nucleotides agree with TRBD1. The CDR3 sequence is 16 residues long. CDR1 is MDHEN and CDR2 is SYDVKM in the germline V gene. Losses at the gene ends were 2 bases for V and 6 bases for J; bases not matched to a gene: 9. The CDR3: CASSLTSGTGGREQYF. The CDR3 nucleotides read TGTGCCAGCAGTTTAACCTCCGGGACAGGGGGGCGCGAGCAGTACTTC.

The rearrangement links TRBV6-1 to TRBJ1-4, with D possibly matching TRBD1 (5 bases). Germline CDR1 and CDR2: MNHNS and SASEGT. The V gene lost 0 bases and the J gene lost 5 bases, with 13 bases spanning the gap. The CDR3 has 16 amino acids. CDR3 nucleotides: TGTGCCAGCAGTGAAGCTTCGGATCGGGGGAATGAAAAACTGTTTTTT. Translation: CASSEASDRGNEKLFF.

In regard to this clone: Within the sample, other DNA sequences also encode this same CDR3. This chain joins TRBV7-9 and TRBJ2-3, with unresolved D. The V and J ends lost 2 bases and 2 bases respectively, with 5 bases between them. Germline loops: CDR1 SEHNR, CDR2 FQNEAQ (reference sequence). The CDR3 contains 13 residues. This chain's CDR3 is CASSLSLTDTQYF. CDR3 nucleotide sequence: TGTGCCAGCAGCTTAAGTCTCACAGATACGCAGTATTTT.

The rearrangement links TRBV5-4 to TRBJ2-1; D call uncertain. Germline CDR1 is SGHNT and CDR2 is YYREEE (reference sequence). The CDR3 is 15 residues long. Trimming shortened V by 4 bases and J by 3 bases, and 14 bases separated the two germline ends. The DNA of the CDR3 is TGTGCCAGCAGCCCTATAAACTCACGCTACAATGAGCAGTTCTTC. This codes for CASSPINSRYNEQFF.

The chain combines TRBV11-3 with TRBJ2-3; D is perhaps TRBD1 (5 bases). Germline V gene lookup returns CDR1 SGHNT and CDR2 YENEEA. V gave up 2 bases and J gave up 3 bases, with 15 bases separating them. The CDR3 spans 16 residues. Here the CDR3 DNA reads TGTGCCAGCAGCTTAAGCCAGGGCCTGTGGACAGATACGCAGTATTTT. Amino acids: CASSLSQGLWTDTQYF.

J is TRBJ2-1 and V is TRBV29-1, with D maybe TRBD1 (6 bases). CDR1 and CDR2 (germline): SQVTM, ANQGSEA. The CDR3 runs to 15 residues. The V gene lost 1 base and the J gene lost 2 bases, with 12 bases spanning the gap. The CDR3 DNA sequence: TGCAGCGTTGAAGTTGGCAGGGGCCCCTACAATGAGCAGTTCTTC. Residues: CSVEVGRGPYNEQFF.

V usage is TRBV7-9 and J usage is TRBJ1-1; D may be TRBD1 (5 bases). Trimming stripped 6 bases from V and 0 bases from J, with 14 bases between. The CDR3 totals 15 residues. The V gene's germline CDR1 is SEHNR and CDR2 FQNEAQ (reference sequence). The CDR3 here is CASSRGSPMNTEAFF. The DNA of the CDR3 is TGTGCCAGCAGTCGGGGCTCCCCCATGAACACTGAAGCTTTCTTT.

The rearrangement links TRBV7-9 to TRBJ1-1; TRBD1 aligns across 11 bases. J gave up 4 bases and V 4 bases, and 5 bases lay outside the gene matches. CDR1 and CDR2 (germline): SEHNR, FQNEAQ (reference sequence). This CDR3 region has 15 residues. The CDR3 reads CASSSGQGAATEAFF. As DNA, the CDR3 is TGTGCCAGCAGCTCCGGACAGGGGGCGGCCACTGAAGCTTTCTTT.

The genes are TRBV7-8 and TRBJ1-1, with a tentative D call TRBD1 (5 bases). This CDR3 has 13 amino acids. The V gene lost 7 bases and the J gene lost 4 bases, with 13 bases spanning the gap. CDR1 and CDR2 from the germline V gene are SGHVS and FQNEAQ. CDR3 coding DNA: TGTGCCAGCACCCCCGTGGGGCCCACTGAAGCTTTCTTT. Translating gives CASTPVGPTEAFF.

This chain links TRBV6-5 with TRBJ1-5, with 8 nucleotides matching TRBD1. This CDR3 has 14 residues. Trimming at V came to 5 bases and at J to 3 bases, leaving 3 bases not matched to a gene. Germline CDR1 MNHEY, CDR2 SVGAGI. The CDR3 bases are TGTGCCAGCAGTCGGGGACAGGACAATCAGCCCCAGCATTTT. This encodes CASSRGQDNQPQHF.

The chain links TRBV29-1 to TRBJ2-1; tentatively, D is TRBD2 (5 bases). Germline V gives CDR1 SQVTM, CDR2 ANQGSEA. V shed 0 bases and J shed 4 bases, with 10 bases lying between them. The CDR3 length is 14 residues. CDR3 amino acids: CSVEEHRGYNEQFF. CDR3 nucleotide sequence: TGCAGCGTTGAAGAACACCGGGGATACAATGAGCAGTTCTTC.

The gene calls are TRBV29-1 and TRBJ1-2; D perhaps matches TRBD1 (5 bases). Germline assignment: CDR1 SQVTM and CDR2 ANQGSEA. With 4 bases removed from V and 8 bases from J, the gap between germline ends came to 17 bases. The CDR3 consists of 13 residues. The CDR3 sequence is CSVVSQGGIGYTF. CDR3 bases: TGCAGCGTTGTTTCGCAGGGAGGGATAGGCTACACCTTC.

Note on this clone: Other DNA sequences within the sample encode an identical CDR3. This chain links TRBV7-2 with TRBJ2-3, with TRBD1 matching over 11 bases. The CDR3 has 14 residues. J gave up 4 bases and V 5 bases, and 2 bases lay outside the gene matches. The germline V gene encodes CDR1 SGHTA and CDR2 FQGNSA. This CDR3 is CASSTGQGADTQYF. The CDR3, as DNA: TGTGCCAGCAGCACGGGACAGGGGGCAGATACGCAGTATTTT.